This T cell receptor (beta chain) was found in a study of graft-versus-host responses after intestinal transplantation. Study background: The whole recipient group had anti-thymocyte globulin induction followed by tacrolimus and steroids for roughly three years. The study, taken as a whole, reports: GvH clones surfaced in recipient marrow, some emerging earlier in ileum or blood. Allograft graft-versus-host to host-versus-graft clonal ratios ran high in patients with graft-donor T cell macrochimerism. An association linked early post-transplant HvG declines with peak circulating GvH clone levels.

As for this clone: The target antigen is unknown.

Profiled with immunoSEQ multiplex PCR; TCRdb holds only in-frame clones, not every one. The sample consists of approximately 12,000 clones, roughly 92% of them appearing once. With 0 bases clipped from V and 0 bases from J, the junction kept 4 bases outside the gene matches. Germline assignment: CDR1 SGDLS and CDR2 YYNGEE. This CDR3 has 18 amino acids. Source: PBMCs, taken around 3.5 months after intestinal transplant. This chain connects TRBV9 to TRBJ2-3; TRBD2 agrees at 13 bases. The source of this sequence is a human patient who received an intestinal transplant, so some T cells may come from the graft donor. The CDR3 sequence: CASSVGGLAGSSTDTQYF. The CDR3, as DNA: TGTGCCAGCAGCGTAGGGGGACTAGCGGGATCTAGCACAGATACGCAGTATTTT.